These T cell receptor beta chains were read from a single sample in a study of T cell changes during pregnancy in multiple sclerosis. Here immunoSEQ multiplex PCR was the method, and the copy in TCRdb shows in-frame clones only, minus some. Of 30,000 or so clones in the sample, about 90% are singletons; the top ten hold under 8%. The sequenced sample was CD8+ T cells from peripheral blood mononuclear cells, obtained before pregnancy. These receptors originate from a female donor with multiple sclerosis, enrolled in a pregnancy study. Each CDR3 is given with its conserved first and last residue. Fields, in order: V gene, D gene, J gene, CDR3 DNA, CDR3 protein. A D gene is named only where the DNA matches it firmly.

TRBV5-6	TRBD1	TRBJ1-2	TGTGCCAGCAGCTTGGCGGGGACAGTTAATGGCTACACCTTC	CASSLAGTVNGYTF
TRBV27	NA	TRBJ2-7	TGTGCCAGCAGTTTCGGTTTAGCCTACGAGCAGTACTTC	CASSFGLAYEQYF
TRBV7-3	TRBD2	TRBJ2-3	TGTGCCAGCAGCTTAACTAGCGGGACGGCAGATACGCAGTATTTT	CASSLTSGTADTQYF
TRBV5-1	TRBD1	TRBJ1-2	TGCGCCAGCAGCTTGTCGACAGGGAGCTATGGCTACACCTTC	CASSLSTGSYGYTF
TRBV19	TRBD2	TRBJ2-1	TGTGCCAGTAGTATCTCGGGACTACCACATGAGCAGTTCTTC	CASSISGLPHEQFF
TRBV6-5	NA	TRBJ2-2	TGTGCCAGCAGTTACTCTTGGGGCGAAACCGGGGAGCTGTTTTTT	CASSYSWGETGELFF
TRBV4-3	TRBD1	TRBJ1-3	TGCGCCAGCAGCGGAACAGGGGGAATTGGAAACACCATATATTTT	CASSGTGGIGNTIYF
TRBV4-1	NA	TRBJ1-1	TGCGCCAGCAGCCAAGTTGGTAGCCCTTATATGAACACTGAAGCTTTCTTT	CASSQVGSPYMNTEAFF
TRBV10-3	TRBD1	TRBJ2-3	TGTGCCATCAGTGTGGGACAGGTCAACACAGATACGCAGTATTTT	CAISVGQVNTDTQYF
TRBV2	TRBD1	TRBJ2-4	TGTGCCAGCAGTGGGGACAGGGTCAAAAACATTCAGTACTTC	CASSGDRVKNIQYF
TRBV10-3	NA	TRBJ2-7	TGTGCCATCAGTGTGGACTGGGCCTCCGAGCAGTACTTC	CAISVDWASEQYF
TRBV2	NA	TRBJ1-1	TGTGCCAACCAGGTTAACACTGAAGCTTTCTTT	CANQVNTEAFF
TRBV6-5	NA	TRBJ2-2	TGTGCCAGCCATCCCGGGGAGCTGTTTTTT	CASHPGELFF
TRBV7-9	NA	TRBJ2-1	TGTGCCAGCACCGGCCGGGTGGAACCCTACAATGAGCAGTTCTTC	CASTGRVEPYNEQFF
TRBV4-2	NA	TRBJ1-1	TGTGCCAGCAGCCAAGAGATCCAGGACACTGAAGCTTTCTTT	CASSQEIQDTEAFF
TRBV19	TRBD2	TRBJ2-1	TGTGCCAGTACCCCGGGCGGGAGGGGGTTGCAGTTCTTC	CASTPGGRGLQFF
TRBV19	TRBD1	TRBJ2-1	TGTGCCAGTAGCCCATTCCCGACAGGGACGCATGAGCAGTTCTTC	CASSPFPTGTHEQFF
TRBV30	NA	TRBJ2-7	TGTGCCTTTACTAGTCCCTATTTCTACGAGCAGTACTTC	CAFTSPYFYEQYF
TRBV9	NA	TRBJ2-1	TGTGCCAGCAGCGTAGCCGGCTCCTACAATGAGCAGTTCTTC	CASSVAGSYNEQFF
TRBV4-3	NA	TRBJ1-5	TGCGCCAGCAGCCAAGATCCCCTCATTACAGGTGGGAATCAGCCCCAGCATTTT	CASSQDPLITGGNQPQHF